This TCR beta chain was recovered during a study of beta chain features in type 1 diabetes. Overall study findings and caveats: Within each of all four CD4+ subsets, Type 1 diabetes patients had TCRB CDR3s that were moderately but significantly shorter.

The entirety of the isolated RNA underwent reverse transcription, so expressed TCRB transcripts were sequenced. Libraries were prepared by immunoSEQ multiplex PCR; TCRdb keeps only in-frame clonotypes and omits some of them. The data contain fewer than 110,000 clones, 25% to 30% of them singletons. In regard to this clone: Its antigen is not known.

This CDR3 region has 16 residues. Losses at the gene ends were 4 bases for V and 5 bases for J; bases not matched to a gene: 10. Germline assignment: CDR1 SGHVS and CDR2 FQNEAQ. The sequenced sample was central memory CD4+ T cells from blood. The TCR originated in a woman between 18 and 29 years old with type 1 diabetes. V and J are TRBV7-8 and TRBJ2-2; 7 positions agree with TRBD2. The CDR3 protein is CASSSRDGGTTGELFF. The CDR3, as DNA: TGTGCCAGCAGCTCCAGGGACGGGGGGACTACCGGGGAGCTGTTTTTT. Variable domain in full (rest from reference TRBV7-8 and TRBJ2-2): GAGVSQSPRYKVAKRGQDVALRCDPISGHVSLFWYQQALGQGPEFLTYFQNEAQLDKSGLPSDRFFAERPEGSVSTLKIQRTQQEDSAVYLCASSSRDGGTTGELFFGEGSRLTVL.